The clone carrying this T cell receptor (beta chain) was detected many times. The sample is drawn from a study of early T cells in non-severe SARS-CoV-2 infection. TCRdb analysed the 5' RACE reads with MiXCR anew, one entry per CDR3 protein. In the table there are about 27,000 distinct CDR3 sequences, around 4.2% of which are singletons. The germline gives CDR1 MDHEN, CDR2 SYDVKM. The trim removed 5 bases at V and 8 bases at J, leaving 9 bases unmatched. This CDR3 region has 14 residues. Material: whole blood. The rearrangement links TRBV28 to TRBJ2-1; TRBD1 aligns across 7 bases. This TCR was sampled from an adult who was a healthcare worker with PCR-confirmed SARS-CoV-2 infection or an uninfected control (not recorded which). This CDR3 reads CASSDPGQTDEQFF. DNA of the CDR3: TGTGCCAGCAGTGATCCGGGACAGACCGATGAGCAGTTCTTC.